This T cell receptor beta chain was found in a study of blood T cell repertoires in COVID-19. Some clones are missing from TCRdb's copy, which holds only in-frame ones; the method was immunoSEQ multiplex PCR. The table records under 250,000 clones, about nine tenths of them present only once. Sequencing used peripheral blood. This clonotype was sampled from a man aged 45-65 years with COVID-19, enrolled during active disease.

The CDR3 sequence is CASSYGQVTDTQYF. The CDR3 nucleotides read TGCGCCAGCAGCTACGGACAAGTCACAGATACGCAGTATTTT. V gene TRBV5-1 combines with J gene TRBJ2-3; tentatively, D is TRBD1 (5 bases). Trimming removed 3 bases from V and 2 bases from J, with 10 bases in between. CDR3 length: 14 amino acids. Per the germline V gene, CDR1 is SGHRS and CDR2 is YFSETQ.